This T cell receptor (beta chain) came from a study of blood T cell repertoires in COVID-19. Turning to the study itself: The samples span acute and convalescent COVID-19 from the United States, Italy and Spain. The analysed material was cDNA or gDNA that came from T cells, B-cell-depleted T cells, or PBMCs.

Original processing notes: Estimates of nucleated cell counts were drawn from the amplification of reference gene primers. Clones were read by immunoSEQ multiplex PCR, and TCRdb kept only the in-frame ones, dropping some. V and J calls and clone size come straight from that table; D and trimming were deduced from the DNA. The sample consists of approximately 300,000 clones, about 90% of them appearing once. Sequencing was carried out using peripheral blood. This clonotype was sampled from a woman in her forties or fifties who had recovered from COVID-19.

CDR3: CASSTRQGSNTEAFF. CDR3 nucleotide sequence: TGCGCCAGCAGCACACGACAGGGATCGAACACTGAAGCTTTCTTT. The chain combines TRBV5-1 with TRBJ1-1, with 7 bases fitting TRBD1. The CDR3 is 15 amino acids. V shed 4 bases, J shed 1 base, and the junction held 7 bases outside the gene matches. Germline V gene lookup returns CDR1 SGHRS and CDR2 YFSETQ.